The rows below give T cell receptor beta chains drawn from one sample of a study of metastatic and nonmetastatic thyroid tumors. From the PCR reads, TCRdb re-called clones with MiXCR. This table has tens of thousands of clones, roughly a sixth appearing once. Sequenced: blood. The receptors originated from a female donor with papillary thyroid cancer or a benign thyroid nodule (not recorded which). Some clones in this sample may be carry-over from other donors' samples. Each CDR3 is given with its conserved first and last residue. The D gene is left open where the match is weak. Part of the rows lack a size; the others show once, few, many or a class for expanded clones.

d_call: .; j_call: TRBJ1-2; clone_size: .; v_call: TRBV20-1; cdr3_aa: CSAPNRVWNVYTF; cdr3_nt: TGCAGTGCTCCGAACAGGGTATGGAATGTCTACACCTTC
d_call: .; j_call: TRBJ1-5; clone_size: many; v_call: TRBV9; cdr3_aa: CASSVGGDDNQPQHF; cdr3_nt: TGTGCCAGCAGCGTGGGGGGGGATGACAATCAGCCCCAGCATTTT
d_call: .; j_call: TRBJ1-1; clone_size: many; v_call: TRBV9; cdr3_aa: CASSARNTEAFF; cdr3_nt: TGTGCCAGCAGCGCCCGGAATACTGAAGCTTTCTTT
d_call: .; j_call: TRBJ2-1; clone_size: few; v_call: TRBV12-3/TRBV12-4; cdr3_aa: CASIEGGNEQFF; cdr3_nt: TGTGCCAGCATCGAGGGAGGCAATGAGCAGTTCTTC
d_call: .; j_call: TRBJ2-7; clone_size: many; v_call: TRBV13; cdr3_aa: CASSLGRPLEQYF; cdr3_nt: TGTGCCAGCAGCCTGGGACGCCCCCTCGAGCAGTACTTC
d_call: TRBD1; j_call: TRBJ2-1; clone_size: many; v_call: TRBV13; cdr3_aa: CASSSKGGYSYNEQFF; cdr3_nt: TGTGCCAGCAGCTCAAAAGGGGGCTACTCCTACAATGAGCAGTTCTTC
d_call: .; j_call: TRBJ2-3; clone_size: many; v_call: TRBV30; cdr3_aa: CAWKLGGGVDTQYF; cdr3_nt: TGTGCCTGGAAGCTGGGAGGGGGGGTGGATACGCAGTATTTT
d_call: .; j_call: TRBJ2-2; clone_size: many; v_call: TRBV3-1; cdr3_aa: CASSPERNTGELFF; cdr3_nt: TGTGCCAGCAGCCCAGAACGTAACACCGGGGAGCTGTTTTTT
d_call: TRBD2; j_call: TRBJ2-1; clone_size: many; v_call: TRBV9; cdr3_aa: CASSVAGLAYNEQFF; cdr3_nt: TGTGCCAGCAGCGTAGCGGGACTAGCTTACAATGAGCAGTTCTTC
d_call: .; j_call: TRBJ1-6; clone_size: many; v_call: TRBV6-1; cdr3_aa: CASSAWQTENSPLHF; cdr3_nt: TGTGCCAGCAGTGCGTGGCAGACAGAAAATTCACCCCTCCACTTT
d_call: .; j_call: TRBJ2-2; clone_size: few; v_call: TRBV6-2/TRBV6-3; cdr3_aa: CASSYYGTGELFF; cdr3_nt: TGTGCCAGCAGTTACTATGGTACCGGGGAGCTGTTTTTT
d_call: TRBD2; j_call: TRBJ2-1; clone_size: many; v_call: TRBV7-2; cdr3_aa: CASSLGRDYYQDNEQFF; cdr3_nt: TGTGCCAGCAGCTTAGGCCGGGACTACTACCAGGATAATGAGCAGTTCTTC
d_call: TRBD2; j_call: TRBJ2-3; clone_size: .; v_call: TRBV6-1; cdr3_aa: CASREAGFHTDTQYF; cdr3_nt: TGTGCCAGCAGGGAAGCGGGGTTCCACACAGATACGCAGTATTTT
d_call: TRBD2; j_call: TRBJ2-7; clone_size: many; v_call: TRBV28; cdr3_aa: CASSSGLAGGYEQYF; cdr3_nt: TGTGCCAGCAGTTCGGGACTAGCGGGGGGCTACGAGCAGTACTTC
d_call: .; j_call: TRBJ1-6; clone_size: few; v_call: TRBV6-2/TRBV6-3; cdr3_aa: CASRPGLRGNSPLHF; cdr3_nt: TGTGCCAGCAGACCGGGACTCCGGGGTAATTCACCCCTCCACTTT
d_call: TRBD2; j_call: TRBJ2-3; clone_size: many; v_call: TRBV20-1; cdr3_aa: CSASPLTSGRADTQYF; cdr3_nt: TGCAGTGCTAGCCCCCTCACTAGCGGGAGGGCGGATACGCAGTATTTT